Below, one T cell receptor beta chain is given with its context. In its sample, this clonotype was seen many times. No cognate antigen has been identified for it. Base quality data are lacking; no much larger clone is found one base away. This entry comes from a study of neurological immune-mediated disorders (dated by TCRdb to the late 2010s). A note on the overall study: Of the approximately 34 multiple sclerosis patients, about 31 had relapsing-remitting MS and 3 had secondary progressive MS. Peripheral blood TCR-beta repertoires from HTLV-I-associated myelopathy (HAM/TSP) patients, multiple sclerosis patients and healthy controls were compared by UMI-based sequencing. Longitudinal samples, technical triplicates and paired sorted CD4+ and CD8+ T-cell subsets, alongside PBMC samples, were included among the approximately 110 TCR-beta libraries. The cohort included roughly 71 subjects: around 15 with HAM/TSP, approximately 35 with multiple sclerosis, and approximately 20 healthy controls.

The paper's findings and limits, for the study overall: Across subjects, expanded clones never shared an identical CDR3 amino acid sequence, which suggests that the TCR-beta repertoires in every group were private. TCR clonal expansion was greatest in HAM/TSP patients and smallest in MS patients, who ranked below even healthy controls. In phylogenetic analysis, the repertoires of 18 of 34 MS patients grouped into a cluster of related CDR3 sequences, which suggests a possible signature at the repertoire level. The MS cluster was not associated with any clinical or MRI features, and the authors stated that larger cohorts are needed.

Libraries from unsorted PBMCs were made from 2 million PBMCs kept in RNAlater at -80 degrees C until RNA extraction. Multiple sclerosis patients were enrolled in a US clinical protocol under which disease progression was evaluated by magnetic resonance imaging. Peripheral blood was subjected to Ficoll-Hypaque density gradient centrifugation to isolate PBMCs, which were then cryopreserved in liquid nitrogen. cDNA was synthesized by template-switch 5'RACE using a primer carrying a 10-nucleotide random unique molecular identifier by which each TCR transcript was tagged. Every sequencing run yielded over 170 million TCR-beta sequences covering 15-18 subjects. The RNeasy kit was used for extraction of total RNA. The KAPA Real-time Library Amplification kit was used to amplify TCR-beta VDJ regions with primers for the TCR constant region and the 5'RACE anchor. Sample indexes and Illumina adaptors were added in a first PCR, and a second PCR then increased library yield. After Ampure bead purification, the roughly 650 bp TCR product was size-selected on a 2% E-gel SizeSelection system. Library quality was checked on a Bioanalyzer, concentration was measured with Qubit, and libraries were quantified with the Kapa Library Quantification kit before pooling. Paired-end 2 x 150 bp sequencing of the libraries was performed on an Illumina HiSeq 2500. To increase sequence diversity, about 25-31% phiX was spiked into each library pool. Regarding the original processing steps: The UMI-based MiGEC pipeline processed quality-filtered reads and removed over 75% of raw TCR sequences during error correction. IMGT germline references were used for alignment of VDJ genes, and clonotypes were defined by a unique CDR3 amino acid sequence together with V-J genes. Clonal expansion, Shannon diversity, and CDR3 relatedness (CalcPairwiseDistances, ClusterSamples) were evaluated with VDJtools, and phylogenetic trees were built with CLCbio workbench. Clones with at least 8 unique UMIs were defined as expanded, with this threshold being based on coefficient-of-variation modelling across technical triplicates. TCRdb reran the public reads through fastp at Q25 and MiXCR, keeping productive beta chains. Each entry is one CDR3 protein sequence, shown with its most common DNA and genes. The V and J calls here are based on TCRdb, not the publication. This sample gives over 65,000 distinct CDR3 sequences in total; around 2.6% of them show up just once. The ten largest make up 1.1% of the sample.

The source is a woman younger than 45 with multiple sclerosis. What was sequenced was PBMCs.

CDR3 protein: CASSPSDLAYEQYF. Here is the DNA: TGTGCCAGCTCACCTTCGGACCTGGCCTACGAGCAGTACTTC. The chain employs TRBV18 and TRBJ2-7, with no confidently assigned D gene. The junction shows trimming of 3 bases on V and 2 bases on J, plus 11 bases between the germline ends. Measured from the cysteine to the phenylalanine, the CDR3 is 14 residues long. Solely the CDR3 DNA is kept, with 42 bases framed from the first base. The germline V gene encodes CDR1 KGHSH and CDR2 LQKENI.